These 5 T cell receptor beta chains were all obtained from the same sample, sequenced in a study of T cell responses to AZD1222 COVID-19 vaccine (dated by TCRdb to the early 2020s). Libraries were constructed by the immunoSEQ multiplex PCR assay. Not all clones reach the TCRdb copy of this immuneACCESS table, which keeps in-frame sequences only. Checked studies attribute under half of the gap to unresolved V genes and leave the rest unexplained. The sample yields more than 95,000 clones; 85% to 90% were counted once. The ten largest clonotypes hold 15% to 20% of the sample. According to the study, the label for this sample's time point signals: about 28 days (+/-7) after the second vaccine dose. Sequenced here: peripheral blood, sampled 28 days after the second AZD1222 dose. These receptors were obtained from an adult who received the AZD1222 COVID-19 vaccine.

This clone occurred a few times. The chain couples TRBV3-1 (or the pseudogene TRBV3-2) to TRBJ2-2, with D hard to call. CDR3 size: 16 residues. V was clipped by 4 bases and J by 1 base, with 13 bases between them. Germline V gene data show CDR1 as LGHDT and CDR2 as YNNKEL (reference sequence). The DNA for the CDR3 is TGTGCCAGCAGCCCACCCCCAGCGATGAACACCGGGGAGCTGTTTTTT. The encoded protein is CASSPPPAMNTGELFF.

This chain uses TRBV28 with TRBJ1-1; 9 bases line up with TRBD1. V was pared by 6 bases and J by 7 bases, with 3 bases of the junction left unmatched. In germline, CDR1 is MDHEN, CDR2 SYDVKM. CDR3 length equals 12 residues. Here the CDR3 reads CASSWDRVEAFF. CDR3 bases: TGTGCCAGCAGCTGGGACAGGGTTGAAGCTTTCTTT.

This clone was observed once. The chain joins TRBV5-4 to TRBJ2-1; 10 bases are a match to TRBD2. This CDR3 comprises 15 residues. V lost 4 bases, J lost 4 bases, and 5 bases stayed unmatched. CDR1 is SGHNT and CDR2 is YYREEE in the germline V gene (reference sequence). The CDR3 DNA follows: TGTGCCAGCAGCACGAGCGGGGGGGCTTACAATGAGCAGTTCTTC. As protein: CASSTSGGAYNEQFF.

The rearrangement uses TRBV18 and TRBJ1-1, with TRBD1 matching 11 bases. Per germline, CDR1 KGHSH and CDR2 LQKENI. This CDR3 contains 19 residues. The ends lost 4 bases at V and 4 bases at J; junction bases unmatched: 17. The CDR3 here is CASSHPPLDRGLVSTEAFF. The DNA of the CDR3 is TGTGCCAGCTCACACCCACCCCTGGACAGGGGGCTCGTTAGCACTGAAGCTTTCTTT.

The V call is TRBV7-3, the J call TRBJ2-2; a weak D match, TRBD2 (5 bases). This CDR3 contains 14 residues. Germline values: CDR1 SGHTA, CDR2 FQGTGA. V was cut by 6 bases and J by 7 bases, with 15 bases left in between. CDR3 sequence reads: CASSRGGSHGELFF. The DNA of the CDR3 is TGTGCCAGCAGTCGGGGTGGGAGTCACGGGGAGCTGTTTTTT. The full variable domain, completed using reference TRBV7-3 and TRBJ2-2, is GAGVSQTPSNKVTEKGKYVELRCDPISGHTALYWYRQSLGQGPEFLIYFQGTGAADDSGLPNDRFFAVRPEGSVSTLKIQRTERGDSAVYLCASSRGGSHGELFFGEGSRLTVL.